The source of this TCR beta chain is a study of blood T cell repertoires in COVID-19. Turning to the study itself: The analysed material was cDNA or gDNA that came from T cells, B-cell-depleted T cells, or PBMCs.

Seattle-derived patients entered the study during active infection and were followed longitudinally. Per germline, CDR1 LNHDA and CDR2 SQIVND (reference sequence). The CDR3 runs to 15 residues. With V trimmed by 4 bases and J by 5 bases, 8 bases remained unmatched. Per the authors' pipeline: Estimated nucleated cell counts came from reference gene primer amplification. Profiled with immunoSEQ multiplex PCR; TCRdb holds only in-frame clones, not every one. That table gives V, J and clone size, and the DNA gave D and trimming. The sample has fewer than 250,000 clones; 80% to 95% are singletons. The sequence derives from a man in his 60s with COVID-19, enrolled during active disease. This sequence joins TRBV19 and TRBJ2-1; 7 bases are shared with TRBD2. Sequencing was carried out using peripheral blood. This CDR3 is CASSTQREWHNEQFF. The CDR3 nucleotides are TGTGCCAGTAGTACCCAGCGGGAATGGCACAATGAGCAGTTCTTC.